Listed below are T cell receptor beta chains from one sample, sequenced in a study of T-cell memory formation after mild COVID-19. Each CDR3 protein gets one entry after TCRdb re-called the 5' RACE reads with MiXCR. The profile shows 250,000 to 300,000 distinct CDR3 sequences, more than 15% of them singletons. What was sequenced was PBMCs or a T cell subset sorted from them (not recorded which). These receptors were taken from a man between 18 and 35 years old who had mild COVID-19 (a few samples of this study predate the infection). Cell type and time point are not known. Each CDR3 is given with its conserved first and last residue. Each record gives: V gene, clone size, J gene, D gene, CDR3 DNA, CDR3 protein. A D gene is named only where the DNA matches it firmly. Part of the rows lack a size; the others show once, few, many or a class for expanded clones.

>TRBV20-1|few|TRBJ1-5|-
TGCAGTGCTACGACAAGTAGCAATCAGCCCCAGCATTTT
CSATTSSNQPQHF
>TRBV11-2|few|TRBJ2-3|-
TGTGCCAGCAGCTTAGTAGGGCGGAGCACAGATACGCAGTATTTT
CASSLVGRSTDTQYF
>TRBV18|-|TRBJ1-2|-
TGTGCTAGCTCACCAGAGCAGGCCAACGGCTACACCTTC
CASSPEQANGYTF
>TRBV5-5|many|TRBJ2-5|TRBD2
TGTGCCAGCAGCCACGGGGGGCAAGAGACCCAGTACTTC
CASSHGGQETQYF
>TRBV7-2|-|TRBJ1-6|TRBD1
TGTGCCAGCAGCTCTAACGGACAGGGAAATTCACCCCTCCACTTT
CASSSNGQGNSPLHF
>TRBV7-2|few|TRBJ2-7|-
TGTGCCAGCAGCTTAGTCCCGTACAGGGACATTCGCGAGCAGTACTTC
CASSLVPYRDIREQYF
>TRBV14|few|TRBJ1-1|-
TGTGCCAGCAGCCAGGCAGGTGGTAGAGCTTTCTTT
CASSQAGGRAFF
>TRBV27|few|TRBJ2-3|-
TGTGCAGTAGCGAGCGCGCCAGATACGCAGTATTTT
CAVASAPDTQYF
>TRBV24-1|-|TRBJ2-7|-
TGTGCCACCAGTGACTCAGAGGGCTTAGGCCGGGAGCAGTACTTC
CATSDSEGLGREQYF
>TRBV4-3|-|TRBJ2-5|TRBD2
TGCGCCAGCAGCCAACCCCCACATAGCGGGGGGAACCAAGAGACCCAGTACTTC
CASSQPPHSGGNQETQYF
>TRBV10-3|-|TRBJ1-2|TRBD1
TGTGCCATCAGACCGACAGGGCAGGGCTACACCTTC
CAIRPTGQGYTF
>TRBV6-5|many|TRBJ2-5|-
TGTGCCAGCAGTTACGGCCAGGGTCGCAGAGAGACCCAGTACTTC
CASSYGQGRRETQYF
>TRBV7-2|-|TRBJ2-2|-
TGTGCCAGCAGCAAAGCGGCAACAGCGAACACCGGGGAGCTGTTTTTT
CASSKAATANTGELFF
>TRBV20-1|-|TRBJ1-5|-
TGCAGTGCTAGTGGGGGGACGTGGAATCAGCCCCAGCATTTT
CSASGGTWNQPQHF
>TRBV29-1|-|TRBJ1-4|TRBD1
TGCAGCGTTGATATAGGACAGGGGGCGCGTGAAAAACTGTTTTTT
CSVDIGQGAREKLFF
>TRBV7-2|-|TRBJ1-2|-
TGTGCCAGCAGCCAAGGCGTGTCTCAGCCTTTTAACTATGGCTACACCTTC
CASSQGVSQPFNYGYTF
>TRBV7-2|-|TRBJ2-5|TRBD2
TGTGCCAGCAGCTTTAGCGGGGGGGCCTCAGAGACCCAGTACTTC
CASSFSGGASETQYF
>TRBV3-1|few|TRBJ1-2|TRBD1
TGTGCCAGCAGCCAGTCGACAGGGGGCGCTGGCTATGGCTACACCTTC
CASSQSTGGAGYGYTF
>TRBV7-2|-|TRBJ2-1|TRBD2
TGTGCCAGCAGAACCAGACTAGCGGTGAATGAGCAGTTCTTC
CASRTRLAVNEQFF
>TRBV6-5|few|TRBJ2-1|TRBD2
TGTGCCAGCGTTGGACTAGCGGGGAACAATGAGCAGTTCTTC
CASVGLAGNNEQFF
>TRBV12-3/TRBV12-4|few|TRBJ2-7|-
TGTGCCAGCAGGGTCGCCGGGACTCCGACCGAGCAGTACTTC
CASRVAGTPTEQYF